This entry lists 4 T cell receptor beta chains sequenced from one sample in a study of early T cells in non-severe SARS-CoV-2 infection. TCRdb used MiXCR to reprocess the 5' RACE reads, holding one entry per CDR3 protein. The sample includes roughly 56,000 distinct CDR3 sequences, approximately 9.3% of them seen just once. The sequencing input was whole blood. Receptors originate from an adult who was a healthcare worker with PCR-confirmed SARS-CoV-2 infection or an uninfected control (not recorded which).

This clonotype showed up many times. The chain is built from TRBV7-8 and TRBJ2-7, with D uncertain. Germline V gives CDR1 SGHVS, CDR2 FQNEAQ. The CDR3 totals 14 residues. Trimming removed 1 base at V and 2 bases at J, with 9 bases between. In DNA, the CDR3 is TGTGCCAGCAGCTTAGGGGCCGCTACCTACGAGCAGTACGTC. This sequence encodes CASSLGAATYEQYV.

The table lists this clonotype with a count of one. The chain recombines TRBV29-1 with TRBJ2-5, with a tentative D call TRBD2 (5 bases). V lost 4 bases, J lost 6 bases, and 21 bases lay in between. CDR3 length equals 15 residues. Germline-derived CDR1 and CDR2 are SQVTM and ANQGSEA. The CDR3 region is CSVASRDSVAKTQYF. The CDR3 bases are TGCAGCGTTGCGTCTCGGGATTCGGTGGCCAAGACCCAGTACTTC.

This clonotype has only a few counts. The chain recombines TRBV14 with TRBJ2-3; D gene uncertain. Germline lookup yields CDR1 SGHDN and CDR2 FVKESK. Trimming cost V 4 bases and J 0 bases, with 11 bases left between them. The CDR3 covers 15 residues. CDR3 sequence: CASSRAGRSTDTQYF. Written as DNA, the CDR3 is TGTGCCAGCAGCCGAGCTGGGCGTAGCACAGATACGCAGTATTTT.

This clonotype has only one observation. The chain combines TRBV27 with TRBJ1-5; D gene unclear. V lost 6 bases to trimming and J lost 4 bases, with 13 bases between them. Germline V CDR1 and CDR2: MNHEY, SMNVEV (reference sequence). The CDR3 runs to 14 residues. This chain's CDR3 is CASRGSLTNQPQHF. DNA for the CDR3: TGTGCCAGCAGGGGATCCCTGACAAATCAGCCCCAGCATTTT.